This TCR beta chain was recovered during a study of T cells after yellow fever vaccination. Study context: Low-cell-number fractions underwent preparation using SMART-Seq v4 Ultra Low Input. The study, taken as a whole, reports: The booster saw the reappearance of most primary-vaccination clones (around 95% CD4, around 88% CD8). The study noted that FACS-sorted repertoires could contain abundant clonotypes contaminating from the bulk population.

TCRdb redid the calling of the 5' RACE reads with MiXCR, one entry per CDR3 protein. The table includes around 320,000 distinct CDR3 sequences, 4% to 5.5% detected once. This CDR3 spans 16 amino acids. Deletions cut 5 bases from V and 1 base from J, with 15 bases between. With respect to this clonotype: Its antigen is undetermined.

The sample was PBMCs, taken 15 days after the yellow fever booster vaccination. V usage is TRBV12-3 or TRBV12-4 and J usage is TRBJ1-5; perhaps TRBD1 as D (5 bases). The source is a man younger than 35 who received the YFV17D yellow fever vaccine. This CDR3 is CASSRWGRESNQPQHF. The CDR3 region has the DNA TGTGCCAGCAGTCGCTGGGGGAGAGAAAGCAATCAGCCCCAGCATTTT.